These 7 T cell receptor beta chains share one sample of origin, sequenced in a study of blood T cell repertoires in COVID-19. This table comes from immunoSEQ multiplex PCR, and its TCRdb copy is limited to in-frame clones, with some not included. The sample has about 64,000 clones; about 79% are singletons. The sample was peripheral blood. These TCRs come from a woman aged 55-69 years with acute or convalescent COVID-19.

The V call is TRBV6-5, the J call TRBJ1-1, with D hard to call. CDR3 length: 16 amino acids. Germline CDR1 is MNHEY and CDR2 is SVGAGI. The ends were cut back, 0 bases at V and 0 bases at J, with 11 bases in the middle. This CDR3 reads CASSYSSLSLNTEAFF. The CDR3 DNA reads as TGTGCCAGCAGTTACTCGTCCCTATCCTTGAACACTGAAGCTTTCTTT.

The chain recombines TRBV15 with TRBJ1-4; possible D gene TRBD1, 6 bases. The V end was cut by 0 bases, the J end by 7 bases, with 15 bases between. Germline values: CDR1 LNHNV, CDR2 YYDKDF (reference sequence). The CDR3 runs to 16 residues. CDR3 sequence (DNA): TGTGCCACCAGCAGAGATTTCGGGGGGCAGGGTGAAAAACTGTTTTTT. Amino acid sequence: CATSRDFGGQGEKLFF.

This clone was detected a few times. The V and J genes are TRBV6-5 and TRBJ1-5; D gene uncertain. Per germline, CDR1 MNHEY and CDR2 SVGAGI. V was clipped by 0 bases and J by 6 bases, with 9 bases between them. This CDR3 has 14 residues. CDR3 sequence reads: CASSYSEEGQPQHF. As DNA, the CDR3 is TGTGCCAGCAGTTACTCGGAGGAGGGTCAGCCCCAGCATTTT.

Ten or more counts support this clone. This sequence joins TRBV6-1 and TRBJ1-2; TRBD1 matches at 7 bases. This CDR3 contains 16 residues. Germline V lookup: CDR1 MNHNS, CDR2 SASEGT. Trimming at V came to 6 bases and at J to 8 bases, leaving 18 bases not matched to a gene. CDR3 coding DNA: TGTGCCAGCAGCGAACCCCGGCGCCCAGACAGGGTAGGCTACACCTTC. This sequence encodes CASSEPRRPDRVGYTF.

This clone was picked up one time. The J gene is TRBJ2-2, the V gene TRBV5-6; TRBD1 agrees at 8 bases. V gave up 0 bases and J gave up 3 bases; unmatched junction bases: 4. The CDR3 consists of 16 residues. Germline V gene sequence: CDR1 SGHDT, CDR2 YYEEEE. Here the CDR3 reads CASSLVRTGYTGELFF. CDR3 nucleotide sequence: TGTGCCAGCAGCTTGGTTCGGACAGGGTACACCGGGGAGCTGTTTTTT.

The chain couples TRBV5-1 to TRBJ2-2, with TRBD2 matching over 10 bases. V lost 4 bases and J lost 5; bases outside the gene matches: 8. CDR3 length: 16 amino acids. The germline V gene encodes CDR1 SGHRS and CDR2 YFSETQ. The CDR3 region has the DNA TGCGCCAGCAGCCCACAAGCGGGGGGGCGAACCGGGGAGCTGTTTTTT. It yields the protein CASSPQAGGRTGELFF.

The V gene is TRBV5-1, the J gene TRBJ2-4; 11 nucleotides match TRBD2. Germline CDR1 is SGHRS and CDR2 is YFSETQ. Losses at the gene ends were 4 bases for V and 0 bases for J; bases not matched to a gene: 6. The length of the CDR3 is 17 residues. In DNA form, the CDR3 reads TGCGCCAGCAGCCCACTCACTAGCGGGGGAGCCAAAAACATTCAGTACTTC. This gives the protein CASSPLTSGGAKNIQYF.